The sequence of this T cell receptor beta chain was determined in a study of post-analysis software for immune sequencing data. This CDR3 is 18 amino acids long. The germline gives CDR1 MGHRA, CDR2 YSYEKL. With V trimmed by 0 bases and J by 4 bases, 12 bases remained unmatched. Each TCR beta cDNA library carried unique molecular identifiers. Roughly 0.5 million cDNA molecules were obtained from approximately 0.91 to 9.4 million T cells. MiXCR was run by TCRdb on the PCR reads, yielding one entry per CDR3 protein. Of more than 500,000 distinct CDR3 sequences listed, around a third were seen once; the top ten hold less than 6%. With regard to this clonotype: What it binds is unknown.

Overall study results and limits: The study found TRBV5-6, TRBV5-1 and TRBV20-1 among four to six TRBV segments more frequent in patients than controls. Batch-matched samples strongly co-clustered by F measure.

This TCR derives from a girl aged 2-17 years with multiple sclerosis. The gene calls are TRBV4-1 and TRBJ2-1; 7 bases align to TRBD2. The sequencing sample was made of blood. CDR3 sequence reads: CASSQEWADGGSYNEQFF. CDR3 nucleotides: TGCGCCAGCAGCCAAGAGTGGGCTGACGGGGGGTCTTACAATGAGCAGTTCTTC.